The 28 T cell receptor beta chains listed next were all sequenced from one sample in a study of response to subunit inactivated influenza vaccine. In TCRdb, the RT-PCR reads were re-called with MiXCR into one record per CDR3 protein. The sample has 450,000 to 700,000 distinct CDR3 sequences; around 15% are singletons. Material: PBMCs from blood, obtained 11 to 12 days after vaccination. These receptors were obtained from a man aged 45-65 years who received an inactivated influenza vaccine.

This clonotype came up many times. The chain's CDR3 is CASSTDRSYTEAFF. The DNA of the CDR3 is TGCGCCAGCAGCACCGACAGGAGTTACACTGAAGCTTTCTTT. The chain combines TRBV5-1 with TRBJ1-1, with D maybe TRBD1 (6 bases). Germline V gene data show CDR1 as SGHRS and CDR2 as YFSETQ. With 4 bases removed from V and 3 bases from J, the gap between germline ends came to 13 bases. The CDR3 loop spans 14 amino acids.

This chain uses TRBV5-1 with TRBJ1-6, with D perhaps matching TRBD1 (5 bases). The CDR3 has 15 amino acids. V shed 2 bases and J shed 10 bases, with 16 bases lying between them. The germline CDR1 and CDR2 sequences are SGHRS and YFSETQ. The CDR3 region has the DNA TGCGCCAGCAGCTTTCATGGGGGTGGAGGATCACCCCTCCACTTT. Protein product: CASSFHGGGGSPLHF.

This clonotype was seen a few times. The genes are TRBV4-2 and TRBJ2-3, with TRBD1 matching over 9 bases. Germline values: CDR1 LGHNA, CDR2 YNFKEQ. The trim removed 3 bases at V and 6 bases at J, leaving 10 bases unmatched. The CDR3 totals 16 residues. DNA of the CDR3: TGTGCCAGCAGCCAGAAACCCGGGACAGGGTCGGATACGCAGTATTTT. This gives the protein CASSQKPGTGSDTQYF.

The chain couples TRBV7-2 to TRBJ2-1; D uncertain. CDR3 length: 15 residues. V was shortened by 5 bases and J by 0 bases, with 11 bases between the two germline ends. Germline CDR1 SGHTA, CDR2 FQGNSA. CDR3 protein: CASSRTPSSYNEQFF. In DNA form, the CDR3 reads TGTGCCAGCAGCCGGACCCCTAGCTCCTACAATGAGCAGTTCTTC.

The genes are TRBV7-2 and TRBJ1-6; D is ambiguous. CDR3 length: 14 amino acids. Germline V gives CDR1 SGHTA, CDR2 FQGNSA. V was clipped by 1 base and J by 7 bases, with 8 bases between them. CDR3 sequence reads: CASSLVFSNSPLHF. CDR3 in DNA: TGTGCCAGCAGCTTAGTCTTCTCGAATTCACCCCTCCACTTT.

This chain connects TRBV11-2 to TRBJ2-7; possibly TRBD1 for D (6 bases). Germline lookup yields CDR1 SGHAT and CDR2 FQNNGV. The CDR3 spans 15 residues. The germline V and J ends were trimmed by 5 bases and 1 base, with 15 bases remaining between them. In DNA form, the CDR3 reads TGTGCCAGCAGCGTCTACCGGGACAATTCCTACGAGCAGTACTTC. It translates to CASSVYRDNSYEQYF.

The table lists this clonotype with many counts. V is TRBV12-3 or TRBV12-4 and J is TRBJ2-2; D assignment may be TRBD1 or TRBD2 (6 bases each). The CDR3 has 17 amino acids. The V and J ends lost 5 bases and 3 bases respectively, with 19 bases between them. CDR3 sequence: CASSPSEGGVDTGELFF. The CDR3 nucleotides are TGTGCCAGCAGTCCGTCCGAGGGGGGAGTGGACACCGGGGAGCTGTTTTTT.

This clonotype appeared a few times. V gene TRBV10-3 combines with J gene TRBJ2-2, with 7 bases matching TRBD1. The CDR3 runs 15 residues. Germline trimming cut 6 bases from V and 0 bases from J; bases unmatched to any gene: 4. Germline V gene data show CDR1 as ENHRY and CDR2 as SYGVKD. The CDR3 is CAIRSTGTNTGELFF. The CDR3, as DNA: TGTGCCATCAGATCGACAGGGACGAACACCGGGGAGCTGTTTTTT.

This clonotype was recorded a few times. This chain joins TRBV14 and TRBJ2-7, with D possibly called TRBD1 or TRBD2 (6 bases each). The CDR3 extends over 15 amino acids. The germline V gene encodes CDR1 SGHDN and CDR2 FVKESK. The V gene lost 2 bases and the J gene lost 10 bases, with 21 bases spanning the gap. CDR3 nucleotides: TGTGCCAGCAGCCAACCGGGGGCAGGGAATCAAAGACAGTACTTC. Translated, it gives CASSQPGAGNQRQYF.

This clonotype has a handful of counts. The chain is built from TRBV28 and TRBJ1-2, with 11 bases lining up with TRBD1. Losses at the gene ends were 5 bases for V and 8 bases for J; bases not matched to a gene: 7. From germline, CDR1 is MDHEN and CDR2 SYDVKM. This CDR3 spans 14 amino acids. The CDR3 nucleotides read TGTGCCAGCAGTCCCCCTGGGACAGGGGGAGGCTACACCTTC. Its translation: CASSPPGTGGGYTF.

This clonotype came up a few times. The V call is TRBV3-1, the J call TRBJ2-1; 7 nucleotides match TRBD2. J was trimmed by 3 bases and V by 3 bases; bases with no gene match: 5. Germline V lookup: CDR1 LGHDT, CDR2 YNNKEL (reference sequence). This CDR3 comprises 15 residues. CDR3 in amino acids: CASSQYGRFYNEQFF. The CDR3 nucleotides read TGTGCCAGCAGCCAGTACGGGAGGTTCTACAATGAGCAGTTCTTC.

The chain is built from TRBV6-2 or TRBV6-3 and TRBJ1-5, with a tentative D call TRBD1 (5 bases). Trimming cost V 5 bases and J 6 bases, with 14 bases left between them. The length of the CDR3 is 14 residues. Germline CDR1 reads MNHEY; CDR2 reads SVGEGT. The CDR3 DNA reads as TGTGCCAGCAGTCGGGACGGTACGGGTCAGCCCCAGCATTTT. This codes for CASSRDGTGQPQHF.

The genes are TRBV4-2 and TRBJ2-7; 8 bases agree with TRBD2. The V gene end was trimmed by 1 base and the J gene end by 4 bases; junction bases not matched to a gene: 6. In germline, CDR1 is LGHNA, CDR2 YNFKEQ. This CDR3 comprises 15 residues. CDR3 DNA sequence: TGTGCCAGCAGCCAAGGGACTAGCACAAGATACGAGCAGTACTTC. Protein: CASSQGTSTRYEQYF.

V is TRBV4-1 and J is TRBJ1-2, with D tentatively TRBD1 (5 bases). Germline V gene data show CDR1 as MGHRA and CDR2 as YSYEKL. The CDR3 is 14 residues long. The V end lost 3 bases, the J end lost 8 bases, and 16 bases lay between the germline ends. The CDR3 sequence: CASSHPPGATGYTF. The CDR3 DNA sequence: TGCGCCAGCAGCCATCCCCCCGGGGCGACCGGCTACACCTTC.

This clonotype has only a few counts. The CDR3 region has the DNA TGTGCCAGCAGCTCCCGTGGACTAGCGGGAGGCCGCCCAGATACGCAGTATTTT. Its translation is CASSSRGLAGGRPDTQYF. V and J are TRBV6-1 and TRBJ2-3, with 14 bases aligning to TRBD2. The CDR3 is 18 amino acids. Germline values: CDR1 MNHNS, CDR2 SASEGT. The V and J ends lost 6 bases and 4 bases, in that order; junction bases with no gene match: 12.

This rearrangement joins TRBV10-3 to TRBJ1-6, with 7 bases lining up with TRBD1. CDR3 length: 15 amino acids. From germline, CDR1 is ENHRY and CDR2 SYGVKD. With V trimmed by 6 bases and J by 10 bases, 12 bases remained unmatched. DNA for the CDR3: TGTGCCATCAGCCGCGGGACAGACCTTGGGTCACCCCTCCACTTT. It specifies CAISRGTDLGSPLHF.

The chain employs TRBV28 and TRBJ2-7; D is possibly TRBD2 (5 bases). Germline CDR1 is MDHEN and CDR2 is SYDVKM. Trimming removed 2 bases at V and 3 bases at J, with 11 bases between. This CDR3 is built from 14 residues. CDR3 region: CASSLGQAGYEQYF. Here the CDR3 DNA reads TGTGCCAGCAGTTTAGGCCAGGCGGGCTACGAGCAGTACTTC.

This clonotype showed up just a few times. This sequence joins TRBV4-1 and TRBJ2-1, with D possibly called TRBD1 or TRBD2 (6 bases each). Germline-derived CDR1 and CDR2 are MGHRA and YSYEKL. This CDR3 region has 14 residues. V lost 6 bases and J lost 3, with 12 bases in between. The CDR3 bases are TGCGCCAGCAGAGTTGAGGGGGGCTACAATGAGCAGTTCTTC. Translating gives CASRVEGGYNEQFF.

This chain connects TRBV7-2 to TRBJ2-1; D gene uncertain. CDR1 and CDR2 from the germline V gene are SGHTA and FQGNSA. The V gene lost 5 bases and the J gene lost 0 bases, with 11 bases spanning the gap. The CDR3 length is 15 residues. The CDR3 is CASSQLPSSYNEQFF. CDR3 nucleotide sequence: TGTGCCAGCAGCCAGCTCCCGAGCTCCTACAATGAGCAGTTCTTC.

This clonotype showed up many times. V usage is TRBV12-3 or TRBV12-4 and J usage is TRBJ2-1; 9 nucleotides line up with TRBD2. V dropped 7 bases and J dropped 5; count of bases not matched to a gene: 6. CDR3 length: 14 amino acids. DNA for the CDR3: TGTGCCAGCAACCTAGCGGGGTACGACAATGAGCAGTTCTTC. Protein sequence: CASNLAGYDNEQFF.

This clonotype occurred a few times. The chain employs TRBV11-2 and TRBJ2-2; 9 nucleotides match TRBD1. This CDR3 region has 17 residues. Germline CDR1 and CDR2: SGHAT and FQNNGV. Trimming cost V 6 bases and J 6 bases; bases outside gene matches: 14. CDR3 residues: CASRLVWGQGSAGELFF. The CDR3 DNA reads as TGTGCCAGCAGATTGGTTTGGGGACAGGGAAGTGCCGGGGAGCTGTTTTTT. Filled out from reference TRBV11-2 and TRBJ2-2, the complete variable domain reads EAGVAQSPRYKIIEKRQSVAFWCNPISGHATLYWYQQILGQGPKLLIQFQNNGVVDDSQLPKDRFSAERLKGVDSTLKIQPAKLEDSAVYLCASRLVWGQGSAGELFFGEGSRLTVL.

The rearrangement joins TRBV12-3 or TRBV12-4 to TRBJ1-4; no clear D gene. Trimming removed 2 bases from V and 3 bases from J, with 13 bases in between. The CDR3 has 16 amino acids. The CDR3 coding sequence is TGTGCCAGCAGTTTATGGATGGGCGCAGCTAATGAAAAACTGTTTTTT. Its protein is CASSLWMGAANEKLFF.

This clonotype was seen only a few times. The gene calls are TRBV6-1 and TRBJ1-5; D possibly corresponds to TRBD1 (5 bases). The CDR3 consists of 14 residues. Germline CDR1 MNHNS, CDR2 SASEGT. Trimming cost V 8 bases and J 7 bases, with 18 bases left between them. The CDR3 loop is CASVTGMGHQPQHF. CDR3 coding DNA: TGTGCCAGCGTGACGGGGATGGGGCACCAGCCCCAGCATTTT.

The CDR3 loop is CASKDSLEKNQPQHF. CDR3 nucleotide sequence: TGTGCCAGCAAAGACAGTCTAGAAAAAAATCAGCCCCAGCATTTT. The chain uses TRBV28 and TRBJ1-5, with a tentative D call TRBD1 (5 bases). Germline CDR1 and CDR2: MDHEN and SYDVKM. CDR3 length: 15 residues. With 7 bases removed from V and 4 bases from J, the gap between germline ends came to 17 bases.

This clonotype was seen a few times. The chain recombines TRBV3-1 with TRBJ2-7; TRBD2 agrees at 7 bases. The ends lost 1 base at V and 6 bases at J; junction bases unmatched: 12. The CDR3 extends over 16 amino acids. The germline V gene has CDR1 LGHDT and CDR2 YNNKEL (reference sequence). The CDR3 region is CASSQGPSGAFGEQYF. The DNA for the CDR3 is TGTGCCAGCAGCCAAGGGCCCAGCGGGGCCTTTGGCGAGCAGTACTTC.

This clonotype was seen many times. The V call is TRBV20-1, the J call TRBJ1-1; 7 bases map to TRBD1. Germline assignment: CDR1 DFQATT and CDR2 SNEGSKA (reference sequence). The CDR3 has 13 residues. The junction had 4 bases not matched to a gene; V was cut back by 6 bases and J by 0 bases. The CDR3 coding sequence is TGCAGTGCGAACAGGGGAATGAACACTGAAGCTTTCTTT. Its protein is CSANRGMNTEAFF.

This clonotype was seen only a few times. This chain uses TRBV7-2 with TRBJ2-1, with D uncertain. The V end was cut by 2 bases, the J end by 4 bases, with 6 bases between. This CDR3 region has 13 residues. Germline CDR1 and CDR2: SGHTA and FQGNSA. The DNA for the CDR3 is TGTGCCAGCAGCTTACAACAGTACAATGAGCAGTTCTTC. Translating it yields CASSLQQYNEQFF.

This clonotype was seen a few times. This chain joins TRBV6-2 or TRBV6-3 and TRBJ1-6; perhaps TRBD1 as D (6 bases). V lost 0 bases, J lost 10 bases, and 16 bases lay in between. Germline-derived CDR1 and CDR2 are MNHEY and SVGEGT. The CDR3 totals 16 residues. Here the CDR3 reads CASSYSKGGGGSPLHF. CDR3 coding DNA: TGTGCCAGCAGTTACTCGAAGGGGGGCGGAGGATCACCCCTCCACTTT.